This T cell receptor (beta chain) appears in the sequencing data of a study of identical twins. This clonotype was found many times. The antigen is undetermined. TCRdb reprocessed the 5' RACE reads via MiXCR and lists one record per CDR3 protein. The table lists over 200,000 distinct CDR3 sequences, roughly a tenth of them singletons. Study-level findings and limits: Recombination models fit unrelated individuals' TCR alpha sharing but underestimated twins'. Memory repertoires showed no such pattern, whereas abundant cord blood beta clonotypes carried fewer insertions.

V was pared by 4 bases and J by 6 bases, with 18 bases between. CDR1 is MGHDK, CDR2 SYGVNS, per germline. This CDR3 has 15 amino acids. The receptor comes from a woman under 30 in good health. The sequenced sample consisted of memory (CD45RO+) T cells sorted from blood. This sequence joins TRBV25-1 and TRBJ2-5; D might be TRBD1 or TRBD2, each matching 6 bases. The CDR3 protein is CASSGDSGAGKTQYF. The CDR3 region has the DNA TGTGCCAGCAGTGGGGACTCGGGGGCGGGAAAGACCCAGTACTTC.